This TCR beta chain was observed in a study of T cell repertoires in cytomegalovirus infection. Across the whole study: Public TCR beta signatures provided an indication of both CMV infection and a matching HLA type.

TCRdb passed the reads through MiXCR, listing each CDR3 protein once. The sample contains roughly 280,000 distinct CDR3 sequences, around 15% of which appear only once. The CDR3 contains 16 residues. The trim removed 1 base at V and 5 bases at J, leaving 11 bases unmatched. Germline lookup yields CDR1 DFQATT and CDR2 SNEGSKA (reference sequence). Sequencing used PBMCs. The chain is built from TRBV20-1 and TRBJ2-3; 8 bases match TRBD2. The TCR comes from a human donor in good health (CMV status not recorded). Some clones in this sample may be carry-over from other donors' samples. CDR3 nucleotide sequence: TGCAGTGCTAGAGCAAGGGGCGGGAGGCCGATAGATACGCAGTATTTT. It codes for CSARARGGRPIDTQYF.